The 8 T cell receptor beta chains below all came from one sample that was sequenced in a study of Ad26.COV2.S vaccination and SARS-CoV-2 variants. Treatment denoted: 15 to 20 received Ad26.COV2.S at low or high dose, single or two shots; about 5 received placebo; per-sample allocation not given. Day 63 after the first vaccine or placebo injection was the time point for sampling. Sequenced by immunoSEQ multiplex PCR; TCRdb stores in-frame clones only, minus some. The repertoire holds 300,000 to 400,000 clones, with roughly 84% as singletons. The material sequenced was peripheral blood, taken in a trial of Ad26.COV2.S vaccine versus placebo. The receptors stem from a person aged 18-65 years who received the Ad26.COV2.S COVID-19 vaccine or a placebo.

The genes are TRBV9 and TRBJ1-1, with D unclear. Looked up from germline, CDR1 is SGDLS and CDR2 is YYNGEE. The CDR3 has 14 amino acids. Trimming removed 1 base at V and 0 bases at J, with 7 bases between. The CDR3 reads CASSVNTLNTEAFF. The CDR3, as DNA: TGTGCCAGCAGCGTAAATACGTTGAACACTGAAGCTTTCTTT.

The chain employs TRBV5-5 and TRBJ2-7; TRBD2 is a possible D gene (5 bases). V shed 5 bases and J shed 2 bases, with 17 bases lying between them. CDR1 and CDR2 from the germline V gene are SGHKS and YYEKEE (reference sequence). The CDR3 runs to 15 residues. CDR3 bases: TGTGCCAGCAGAAGGACCCGGACTGACACCTACGAGCAGTACTTC. This gives the protein CASRRTRTDTYEQYF. The full variable domain, in which reference TRBV5-5 and TRBJ2-7 provide the parts outside the CDR3, is DAGVTQSPTHLIKTRGQQVTLRCSPISGHKSVSWYQQVLGQGPQFIFQYYEKEERGRGNFPDRFSARQFPNYSSELNVNALLLGDSALYLCASRRTRTDTYEQYFGPGTRLTVT.

This clone was detected many times. This chain connects TRBV30 to TRBJ1-2; D perhaps matches TRBD1 (6 bases). V was pared by 0 bases and J by 5 bases, with 19 bases between. Germline V gives CDR1 GTSNPN, CDR2 SVGIG (reference sequence). This CDR3 contains 16 residues. This CDR3 reads CAWSVQGGQLLYGYTF. As DNA, the CDR3 is TGTGCCTGGAGTGTACAAGGGGGTCAGTTACTTTATGGCTACACCTTC.

The J gene is TRBJ2-7, the V gene TRBV7-2, with D tentatively TRBD1 or TRBD2 (7 bases each). The CDR3 runs 13 residues. Per the germline V gene, CDR1 is SGHTA and CDR2 is FQGNSA. V shed 6 bases and J shed 4 bases, with 13 bases lying between them. CDR3 nucleotide sequence: TGTGCCAGCAGAACTCAGGGGGGGTACGAGCAGTACTTC. Amino acid sequence: CASRTQGGYEQYF.

This clone was counted only a few times. The rearrangement links TRBV12-3 or TRBV12-4 to TRBJ1-1; D may be TRBD1 (5 bases). Deletions cut 6 bases from V and 12 bases from J, with 20 bases between. The length of the CDR3 is 13 residues. The CDR3 reads CASSPGGQPGPFF. CDR3 bases: TGTGCCAGCAGCCCAGGAGGCCAACCGGGACCTTTCTTT.

This clone was seen only a few times. V usage is TRBV2 and J usage is TRBJ1-4; 9 nucleotides match TRBD1. Germline assignment: CDR1 SNHLY and CDR2 FYNNEI. The CDR3 spans 13 residues. Trimming cost V 7 bases and J 8 bases; bases outside gene matches: 5. This CDR3 reads CASNGQGTEKLFF. The DNA for the CDR3 is TGTGCCAGCAATGGACAGGGGACCGAAAAACTGTTTTTT. The entire variable domain, with the rest obtained from reference TRBV2 and TRBJ1-4, is as follows: EPEVTQTPSHQVTQMGQEVILRCVPISNHLYFYWYRQILGQKVEFLVSFYNNEISEKSEIFDDQFSVERPDGSNFTLKIRSTKLEDSAMYFCASNGQGTEKLFFGSGTQLSVL.

The chain combines TRBV7-9 with TRBJ2-5; D not resolved. V was clipped by 4 bases and J by 5 bases, with 5 bases between them. The germline CDR1 and CDR2 sequences are SEHNR and FQNEAQ (reference sequence). CDR3 size: 11 residues. The chain's CDR3 is CASSSFETQYF. CDR3 bases: TGTGCCAGCAGCTCTTTCGAGACCCAGTACTTC.

This chain joins TRBV18 and TRBJ1-1; 8 bases are shared with TRBD1. With V trimmed by 6 bases and J by 3 bases, 6 bases remained unmatched. The CDR3 runs 14 residues. Germline CDR1 is KGHSH and CDR2 is LQKENI. The CDR3 is CASSRQGSDTEAFF. The CDR3 region has the DNA TGTGCCAGCTCGCGACAGGGGTCGGACACTGAAGCTTTCTTT.